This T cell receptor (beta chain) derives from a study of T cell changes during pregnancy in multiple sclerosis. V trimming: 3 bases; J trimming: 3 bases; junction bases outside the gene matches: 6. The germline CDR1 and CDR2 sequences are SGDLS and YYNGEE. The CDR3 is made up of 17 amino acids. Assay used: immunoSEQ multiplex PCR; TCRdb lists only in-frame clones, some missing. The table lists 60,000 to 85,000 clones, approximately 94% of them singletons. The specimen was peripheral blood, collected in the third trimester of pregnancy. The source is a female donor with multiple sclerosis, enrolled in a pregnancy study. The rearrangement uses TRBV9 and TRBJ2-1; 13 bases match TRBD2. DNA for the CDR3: TGTGCCAGCAGCGGAACTAGCGGGGGGGCCGGCTACAATGAGCAGTTCTTC. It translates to CASSGTSGGAGYNEQFF.